The text below deals with one TCR beta chain. The sample comes from a study of Ad26.COV2.S vaccination and SARS-CoV-2 variants. Clones were read by immunoSEQ multiplex PCR, and TCRdb kept only the in-frame ones, dropping some. This table holds about 460,000 clones, about 89% found once. Treatment described: around 19 received Ad26.COV2.S at low or high dose, single or two shots; 5 received placebo; per-sample allocation not given. Following the first vaccine or placebo injection, samples were taken on day 63. The CDR3 consists of 14 residues. CDR1 SNHLY and CDR2 FYNNEI come from the germline V gene. Trimming removed 6 bases at V and 2 bases at J, with 13 bases between.

The sequence derives from a person between 18 and 65 years old who received the Ad26.COV2.S COVID-19 vaccine or a placebo. Source: peripheral blood, taken in a trial of Ad26.COV2.S vaccine versus placebo. The chain couples TRBV2 to TRBJ1-2, with TRBD1 as a possible D gene (6 bases). The CDR3 DNA is TGTGCCAGCAGGGCGGAGACAGGAAACTATGGCTACACCTTC. Its translation: CASRAETGNYGYTF.